This TCR beta chain was recovered during a study of cytomegalovirus exposure and HLA in healthy donors. Study background: HLA-typed donors contributed around 88 million unique TCRs, which were held in an early data release.

The PCR employed 60 Vbeta primers together with 13 Jbeta primers. TCRdb's copy holds only in-frame clones and misses some; the assay was immunoSEQ multiplex PCR. Here the sample spans approximately 220,000 clones, over 70% being singletons. Sequencing was carried out using PBMCs. The clonotype was recovered from a boy aged 2 to 9 in good health and CMV-seronegative.

The CDR3 sequence: CASSPAWQGKTEAFF. The CDR3, as DNA: TGTGCCAGCAGCCCGGCGTGGCAGGGGAAGACTGAAGCTTTCTTT. The V gene is TRBV6-5, the J gene TRBJ1-1; weak D call: TRBD1 (6 bases). The V end lost 6 bases, the J end lost 5 bases, and 19 bases lay between the germline ends. Germline V lookup: CDR1 MNHEY, CDR2 SVGAGI. This CDR3 contains 15 residues.